This TCR beta chain came from a study of early T cells in non-severe SARS-CoV-2 infection. CDR1 and CDR2 from the germline V gene are WNHNN and SYGVQD (reference sequence). This CDR3 has 14 residues. J lost 7 bases, V lost 4 bases, and 8 bases had no gene match. Individual cDNA molecules each received unique molecular identifiers attached to them. Via MiXCR, TCRdb re-called the 5' RACE reads, giving one row per CDR3 protein. The sample lists over 20,000 distinct CDR3 sequences, about 5% seen once, with about 4.5% in the top ten. The chain uses TRBV10-1 and TRBJ2-5; 8 nucleotides align to TRBD1. Sequenced material: whole blood. This clonotype was obtained from an adult who was a healthcare worker with PCR-confirmed SARS-CoV-2 infection or an uninfected control (not recorded which). CDR3 nucleotides: TGCGCCAGCAGTGGGACAGGGATATTTGGGACCCAGTACTTC. Translation: CASSGTGIFGTQYF.